This entry lists 9 T cell receptor beta chains sequenced from one sample in a study of cytomegalovirus exposure and HLA in healthy donors. The PCR was carried out with 60 Vbeta primers and 13 Jbeta primers. Profiling relied on immunoSEQ multiplex PCR, and the TCRdb table lists in-frame clones only, not all of them. The sample contains about 130,000 clones, around 74% of which appear only once. The specimen sequenced was PBMCs. All receptors come from a woman between 45 and 65 years old in good health and CMV-seropositive.

CDR3 loop: CASKHSLLSNQPQHF. The CDR3 DNA sequence: TGTGCCAGCAAACACAGTCTTCTCAGCAATCAGCCCCAGCATTTT. The chain uses TRBV6-6 and TRBJ1-5; no clear D. The germline V gene encodes CDR1 MNHNY and CDR2 SVGAGI (reference sequence). V lost 7 bases and J lost 1, with 14 bases in between. CDR3 length: 15 residues.

This chain joins TRBV7-9 and TRBJ1-6; D is possibly TRBD1 (5 bases). Germline values: CDR1 SEHNR, CDR2 FQNEAQ (reference sequence). V was trimmed by 0 bases and J by 11 bases, leaving 11 bases between them. CDR3 length equals 14 residues. CDR3 coding DNA: TGTGCCAGCAGCTTAGCAGACAGTTGGGCACCCCTCCACTTT. Translated: CASSLADSWAPLHF.

A few counts support this clone. The genes are TRBV6-1 and TRBJ1-1; TRBD1 matches at 7 bases. Germline CDR1 MNHNS, CDR2 SASEGT. The CDR3 is 16 amino acids. V shed 4 bases, J shed 1 base, and the junction held 9 bases outside the gene matches. The CDR3 bases are TGTGCCAGCAGTGTCGGAACAGGGGTTCCGAACACTGAAGCTTTCTTT. Translating gives CASSVGTGVPNTEAFF.

The J gene is TRBJ2-7, the V gene TRBV6-1, with D maybe TRBD1 (6 bases). Trimming took 6 bases from V and 0 from J, leaving 15 bases between them. Germline V CDR1 and CDR2: MNHNS, SASEGT. This CDR3 region has 15 residues. The CDR3 coding sequence is TGTGCCAGCAGAAGACAGGCCTGGACCTCCTACGAGCAGTACTTC. Translation: CASRRQAWTSYEQYF.

The gene calls are TRBV19 and TRBJ1-4, with TRBD1 matching over 7 bases. The V gene's germline CDR1 is LNHDA and CDR2 SQIVND (reference sequence). Losses at the gene ends were 6 bases for V and 3 bases for J; bases not matched to a gene: 4. There are 14 residues in the CDR3. DNA of the CDR3: TGTGCCAGTAGCAGACAGGGCTCTAATGAAAAACTGTTTTTT. Amino acid sequence: CASSRQGSNEKLFF.

CDR3 sequence: CASSRSGYNEQFF. CDR3 nucleotide sequence: TGTGCCAGCAGCCGTAGCGGTTACAATGAGCAGTTCTTC. The chain recombines TRBV5-4 with TRBJ2-1; weak D call: TRBD2 (6 bases). The CDR3 runs to 13 residues. V was shortened by 4 bases and J by 4 bases, with 9 bases between the two germline ends. The germline CDR1 and CDR2 sequences are SGHNT and YYREEE (reference sequence).

V gene TRBV7-9 combines with J gene TRBJ1-2; D is possibly TRBD1 (5 bases). The germline V and J ends were trimmed by 0 bases and 2 bases, with 10 bases remaining between them. The CDR3 loop spans 15 amino acids. Germline V gene lookup returns CDR1 SEHNR and CDR2 FQNEAQ (reference sequence). In DNA, the CDR3 is TGTGCCAGCAGCTTAGCATCCAGGGTAAACTATGGCTACACCTTC. Its protein is CASSLASRVNYGYTF.

This clone was detected only a few times. This chain joins TRBV10-3 and TRBJ1-1; D is uncertain. Per the germline V gene, CDR1 is ENHRY and CDR2 is SYGVKD. The CDR3 loop spans 13 amino acids. V lost 2 bases and J 1 base, leaving 5 bases between the germline ends. The CDR3 region has the DNA TGTGCCATCAGTGAGCTCGGGAACACTGAAGCTTTCTTT. Its protein is CAISELGNTEAFF.

The chain recombines TRBV5-4 with TRBJ2-1; D perhaps matches TRBD2 (5 bases). The CDR3 runs to 15 residues. CDR1 is SGHNT, CDR2 YYREEE, per germline (reference sequence). Trimming took off 4 bases at V and 0 bases at J, with 11 bases between the two ends. The chain's CDR3 is CASSPEASSYNEQFF. The CDR3 DNA follows: TGTGCCAGCAGCCCGGAGGCCTCCTCCTACAATGAGCAGTTCTTC.